The present T cell receptor beta chain was sequenced within a study of shared clonotypes between healthy human individuals. Findings and caveats of the study: Non-shared clonotypes were found to have lower generation probabilities than the clonotypes that were shared by all four of the sorted-subset donors. For sorted subsets, rarefaction showed incomplete sequencing despite large depth. Estimated richness values were generally larger in naive subsets than in memory subsets. It was observed that approximately 5% of naive CD4 clonotypes were shared across four donors.

The repertoire was sequenced with immunoSEQ multiplex PCR; TCRdb's copy has only in-frame clones and lacks some. The repertoire has about 1 million clones, about 70% of them found once; the top ten carry nearly 1.5%. Germline CDR1 and CDR2: MDHEN and SYDVKM. Trimming took 3 bases from V and 1 from J, leaving 9 bases between them. The CDR3 sequence is 14 residues long. This clone is a singleton in its sample. Its antigen is currently unknown. V and J are TRBV28 and TRBJ1-1; D might be TRBD1 (6 bases). The sequence derives from a man between 18 and 29 years old in good health. The sample comprised memory CD4+ T cells sorted from blood. Subset in this sample: CD45RA-negative fraction. The CDR3 DNA sequence: TGTGCCAGCAGTTTTATGGGGGCGAACACTGAAGCTTTCTTT. Encoded protein: CASSFMGANTEAFF.